This T cell receptor beta chain was profiled in a study of siplizumab effects on memory and regulatory T cells. General study points: Naive T cells were seen as more diverse than memory cells and as major alloresponse contributors. Suppression by proliferating Tregs derived from siplizumab cultures was not verified.

About this clone: The target antigen is unknown.

Trimming shortened V by 6 bases and J by 3 bases, and 15 bases separated the two germline ends. CDR3 length: 14 residues. CDR1 is SGHRS, CDR2 YFSETQ, per germline. Sequencing used immunoSEQ multiplex PCR; TCRdb keeps in-frame clones, though not all of them. The sample holds around 100,000 clones, more than 90% seen once. This clonotype was obtained from a human donor in good health. The sequencing sample was made of CD4+ T cells sorted from blood. This chain links TRBV5-1 with TRBJ1-1; D is ambiguous. DNA of the CDR3: TGCGCCAGCATGGGTTCCTTTTTCGACACTGAAGCTTTCTTT. It codes for CASMGSFFDTEAFF.